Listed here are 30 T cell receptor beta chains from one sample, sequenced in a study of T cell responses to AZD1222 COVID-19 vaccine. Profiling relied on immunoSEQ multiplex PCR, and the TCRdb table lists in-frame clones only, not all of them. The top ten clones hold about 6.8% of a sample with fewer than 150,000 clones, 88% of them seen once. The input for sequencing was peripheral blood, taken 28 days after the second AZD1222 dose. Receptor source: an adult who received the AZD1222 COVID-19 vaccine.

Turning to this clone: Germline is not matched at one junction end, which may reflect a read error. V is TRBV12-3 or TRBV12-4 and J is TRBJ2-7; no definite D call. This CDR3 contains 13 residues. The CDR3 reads CASSLGEAYEQYF. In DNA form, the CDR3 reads TGTGCCAGCAGCTTAGGCGAGGCCTACGAGCAGTACTTC.

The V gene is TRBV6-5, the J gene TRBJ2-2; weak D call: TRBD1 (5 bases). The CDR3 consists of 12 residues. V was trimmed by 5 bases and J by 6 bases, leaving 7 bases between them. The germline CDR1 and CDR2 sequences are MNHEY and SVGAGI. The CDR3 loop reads CASSQQAGELFF. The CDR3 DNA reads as TGTGCCAGCAGTCAACAGGCCGGGGAGCTGTTTTTT.

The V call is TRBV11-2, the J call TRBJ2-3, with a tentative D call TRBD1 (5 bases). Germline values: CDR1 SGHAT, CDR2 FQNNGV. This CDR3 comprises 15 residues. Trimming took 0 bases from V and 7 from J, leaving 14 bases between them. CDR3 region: CASSLDLAGLNTQYF. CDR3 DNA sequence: TGTGCCAGCAGCTTAGATCTCGCAGGGCTAAATACGCAGTATTTT. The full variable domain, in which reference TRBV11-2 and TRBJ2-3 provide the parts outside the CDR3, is EAGVAQSPRYKIIEKRQSVAFWCNPISGHATLYWYQQILGQGPKLLIQFQNNGVVDDSQLPKDRFSAERLKGVDSTLKIQPAKLEDSAVYLCASSLDLAGLNTQYFGPGTRLTVL.

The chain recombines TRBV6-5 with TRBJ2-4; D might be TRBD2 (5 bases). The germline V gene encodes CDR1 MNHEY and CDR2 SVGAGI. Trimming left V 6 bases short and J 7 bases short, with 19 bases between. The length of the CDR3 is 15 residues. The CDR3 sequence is CASRSDFLRLNIQYF. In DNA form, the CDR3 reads TGTGCCAGCAGGTCGGACTTTTTACGGTTGAACATTCAGTACTTC.

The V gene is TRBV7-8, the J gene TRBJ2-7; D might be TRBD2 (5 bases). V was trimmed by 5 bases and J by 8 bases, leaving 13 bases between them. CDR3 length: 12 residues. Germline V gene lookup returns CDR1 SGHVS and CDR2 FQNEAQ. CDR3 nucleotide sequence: TGTGCCAGCAGCCCTAGCCCTCCCAAGCAGTACTTC. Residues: CASSPSPPKQYF.

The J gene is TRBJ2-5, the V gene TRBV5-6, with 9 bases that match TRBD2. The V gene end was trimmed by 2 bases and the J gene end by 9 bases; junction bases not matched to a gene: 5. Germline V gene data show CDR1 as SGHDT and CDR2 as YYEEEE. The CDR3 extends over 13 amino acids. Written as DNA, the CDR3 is TGTGCCAGCAGCTTAGGGGTAGCGGGGGCCCAGTACTTC. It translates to CASSLGVAGAQYF. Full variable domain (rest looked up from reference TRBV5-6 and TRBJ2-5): DAGVTQSPTHLIKTRGQQVTLRCSPKSGHDTVSWYQQALGQGPQFIFQYYEEEERQRGNFPDRFSGHQFPNYSSELNVNALLLGDSALYLCASSLGVAGAQYFGPGTRLLVL.

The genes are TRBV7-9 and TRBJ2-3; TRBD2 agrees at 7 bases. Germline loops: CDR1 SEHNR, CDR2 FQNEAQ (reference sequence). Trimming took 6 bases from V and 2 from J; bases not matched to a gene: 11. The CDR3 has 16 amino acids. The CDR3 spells CASRQGRLAVTDTQYF. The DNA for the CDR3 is TGTGCCAGCAGACAAGGGCGGCTAGCGGTCACAGATACGCAGTATTTT. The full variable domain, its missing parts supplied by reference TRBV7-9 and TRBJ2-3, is DTGVSQNPRHKITKRGQNVTFRCDPISEHNRLYWYRQTLGQGPEFLTYFQNEAQLEKSRLLSDRFSAERPKGSFSTLEIQRTEQGDSAMYLCASRQGRLAVTDTQYFGPGTRLTVL.

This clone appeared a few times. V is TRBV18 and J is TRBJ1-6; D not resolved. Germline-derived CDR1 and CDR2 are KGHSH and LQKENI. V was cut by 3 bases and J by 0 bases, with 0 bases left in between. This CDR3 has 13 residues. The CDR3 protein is CASSPSYNSPLHF. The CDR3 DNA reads TGTGCCAGCTCACCCTCCTATAATTCACCCCTCCACTTT. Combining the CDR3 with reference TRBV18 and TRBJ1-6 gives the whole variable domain NAGVMQNPRHLVRRRGQEARLRCSPMKGHSHVYWYRQLPEEGLKFMVYLQKENIIDESGMPKERFSAEFPKEGPSILRIQQVVRGDSAAYFCASSPSYNSPLHFGNGTRLTVT.

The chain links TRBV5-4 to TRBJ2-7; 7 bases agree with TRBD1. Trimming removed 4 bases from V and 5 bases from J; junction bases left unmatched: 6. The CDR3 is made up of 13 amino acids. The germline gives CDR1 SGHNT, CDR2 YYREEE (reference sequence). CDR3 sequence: CASSKTGNHEQYF. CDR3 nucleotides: TGTGCCAGCAGCAAGACAGGGAACCACGAGCAGTACTTC.

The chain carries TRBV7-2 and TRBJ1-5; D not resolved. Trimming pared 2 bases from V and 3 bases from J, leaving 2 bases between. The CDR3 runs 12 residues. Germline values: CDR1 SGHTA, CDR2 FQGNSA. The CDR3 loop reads CASSLFNQPQHF. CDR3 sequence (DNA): TGTGCCAGCAGCTTATTCAATCAGCCCCAGCATTTT.

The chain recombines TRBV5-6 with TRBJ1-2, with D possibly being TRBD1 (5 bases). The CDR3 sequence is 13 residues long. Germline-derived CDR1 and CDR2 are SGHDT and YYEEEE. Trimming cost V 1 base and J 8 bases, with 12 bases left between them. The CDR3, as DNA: TGTGCCAGCAGCTTGAAGTCCGGGGGAGGCTACACCTTC. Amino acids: CASSLKSGGGYTF.

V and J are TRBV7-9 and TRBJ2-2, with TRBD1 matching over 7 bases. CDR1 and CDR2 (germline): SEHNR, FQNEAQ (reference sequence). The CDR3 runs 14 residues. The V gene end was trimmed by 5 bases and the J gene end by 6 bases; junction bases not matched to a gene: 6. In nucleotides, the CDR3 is TGTGCCAGCAGCGAGAATACAGGGGCCGGGGAGCTGTTTTTT. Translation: CASSENTGAGELFF.

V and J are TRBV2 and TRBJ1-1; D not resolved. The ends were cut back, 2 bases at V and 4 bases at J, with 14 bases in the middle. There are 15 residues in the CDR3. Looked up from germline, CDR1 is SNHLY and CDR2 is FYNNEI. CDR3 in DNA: TGTGCCAGCAGTGAAAGGAGGGAGCTGGGCACTGAAGCTTTCTTT. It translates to CASSERRELGTEAFF. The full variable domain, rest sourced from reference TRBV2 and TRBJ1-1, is EPEVTQTPSHQVTQMGQEVILRCVPISNHLYFYWYRQILGQKVEFLVSFYNNEISEKSEIFDDQFSVERPDGSNFTLKIRSTKLEDSAMYFCASSERRELGTEAFFGQGTRLTVV.

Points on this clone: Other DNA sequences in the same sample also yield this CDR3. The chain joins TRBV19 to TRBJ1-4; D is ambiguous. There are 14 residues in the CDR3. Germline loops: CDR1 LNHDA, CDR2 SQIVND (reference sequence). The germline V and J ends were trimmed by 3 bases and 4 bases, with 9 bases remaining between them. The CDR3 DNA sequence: TGTGCCAGTAGTATCGGGCAGAGTAATGAAAAACTGTTTTTT. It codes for CASSIGQSNEKLFF.

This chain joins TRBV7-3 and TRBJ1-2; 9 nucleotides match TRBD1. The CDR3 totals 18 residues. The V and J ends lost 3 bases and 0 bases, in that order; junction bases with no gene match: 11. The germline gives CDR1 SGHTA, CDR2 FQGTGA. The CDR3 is CASSLTPFTGGSNYGYTF. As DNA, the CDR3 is TGTGCCAGCAGCTTGACTCCTTTTACAGGGGGCTCTAACTATGGCTACACCTTC.

CDR3 coding DNA: TGTGCCAGCAGCTTGTTGGCCCCAAACCTCTACGAGCAGTACTTC. This sequence encodes CASSLLAPNLYEQYF. V gene TRBV5-6 combines with J gene TRBJ2-7; D unresolved. Looked up from germline, CDR1 is SGHDT and CDR2 is YYEEEE. There are 15 residues in the CDR3. With 1 base removed from V and 3 bases from J, the gap between germline ends came to 14 bases.

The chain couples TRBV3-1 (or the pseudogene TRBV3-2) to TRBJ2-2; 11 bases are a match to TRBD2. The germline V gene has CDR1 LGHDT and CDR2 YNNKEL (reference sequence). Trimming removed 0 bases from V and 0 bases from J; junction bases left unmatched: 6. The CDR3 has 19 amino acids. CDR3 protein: CASSQDGASGGTNTGELFF. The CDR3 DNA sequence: TGTGCCAGCAGCCAAGATGGGGCTAGCGGGGGGACGAACACCGGGGAGCTGTTTTTT.

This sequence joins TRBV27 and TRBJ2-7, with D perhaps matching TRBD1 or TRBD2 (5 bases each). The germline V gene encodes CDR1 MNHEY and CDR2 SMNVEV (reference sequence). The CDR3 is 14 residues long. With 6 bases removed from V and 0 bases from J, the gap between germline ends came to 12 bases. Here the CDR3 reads CASRATGTSYEQYF. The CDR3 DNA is TGTGCCAGCAGAGCCACCGGGACCTCCTACGAGCAGTACTTC.

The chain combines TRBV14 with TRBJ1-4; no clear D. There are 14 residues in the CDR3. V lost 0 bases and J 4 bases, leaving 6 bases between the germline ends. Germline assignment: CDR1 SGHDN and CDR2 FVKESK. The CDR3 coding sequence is TGTGCCAGCAGCCAAGATCCCATTAATGAAAAACTGTTTTTT. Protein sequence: CASSQDPINEKLFF.

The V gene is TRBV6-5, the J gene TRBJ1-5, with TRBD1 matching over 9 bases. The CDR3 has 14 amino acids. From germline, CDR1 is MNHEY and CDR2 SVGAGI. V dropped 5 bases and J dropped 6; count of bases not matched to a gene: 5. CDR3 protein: CASSTGQGPQPQHF. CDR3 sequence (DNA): TGTGCCAGCAGTACGGGACAGGGCCCTCAGCCCCAGCATTTT.

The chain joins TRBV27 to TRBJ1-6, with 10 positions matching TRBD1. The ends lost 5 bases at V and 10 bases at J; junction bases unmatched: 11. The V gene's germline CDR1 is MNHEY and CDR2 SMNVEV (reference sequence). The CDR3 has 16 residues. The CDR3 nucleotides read TGTGCCAGCAGTCCCTGGGGTCCGACAGGGGGCTCACCCCTCCACTTT. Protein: CASSPWGPTGGSPLHF.

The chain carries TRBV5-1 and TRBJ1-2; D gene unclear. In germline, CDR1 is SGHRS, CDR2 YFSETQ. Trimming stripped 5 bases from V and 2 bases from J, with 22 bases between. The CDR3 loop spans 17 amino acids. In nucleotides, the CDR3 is TGCGCCAGCAGGGCGGCCAGTCCGGAAATGGGAAACTATGGCTACACCTTC. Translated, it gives CASRAASPEMGNYGYTF.

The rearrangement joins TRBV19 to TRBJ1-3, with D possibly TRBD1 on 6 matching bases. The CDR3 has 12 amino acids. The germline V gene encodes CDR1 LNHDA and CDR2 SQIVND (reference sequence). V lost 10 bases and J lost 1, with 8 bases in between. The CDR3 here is CATGQSGNTIYF. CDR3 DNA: TGTGCCACCGGACAGTCTGGAAACACCATATATTTT. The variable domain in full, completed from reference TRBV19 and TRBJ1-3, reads DGGITQSPKYLFRKEGQNVTLSCEQNLNHDAMYWYRQDPGQGLRLIYYSQIVNDFQKGDIAEGYSVSREKKESFPLTVTSAQKNPTAFYLCATGQSGNTIYFGEGSWLTVV.

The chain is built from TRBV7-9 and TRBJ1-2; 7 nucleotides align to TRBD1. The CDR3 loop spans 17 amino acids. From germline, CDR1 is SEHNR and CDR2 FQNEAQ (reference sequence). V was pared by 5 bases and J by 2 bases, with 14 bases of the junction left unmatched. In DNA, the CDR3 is TGTGCCAGCAGCGGAACACGCATTCGACAGGGCAACTATGGCTACACCTTC. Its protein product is CASSGTRIRQGNYGYTF.

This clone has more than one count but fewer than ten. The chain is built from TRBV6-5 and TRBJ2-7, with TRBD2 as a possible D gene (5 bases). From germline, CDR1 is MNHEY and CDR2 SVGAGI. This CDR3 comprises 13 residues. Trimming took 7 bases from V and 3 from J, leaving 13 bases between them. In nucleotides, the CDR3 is TGTGCCAGCAATCACCGGGGAAACTACGAGCAGTACTTC. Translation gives CASNHRGNYEQYF.

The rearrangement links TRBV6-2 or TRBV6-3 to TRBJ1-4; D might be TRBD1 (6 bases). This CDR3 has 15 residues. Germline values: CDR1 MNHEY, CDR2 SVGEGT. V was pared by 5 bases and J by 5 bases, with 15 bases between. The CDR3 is CASSRFPRGNEKLFF. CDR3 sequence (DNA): TGTGCCAGCAGTCGATTTCCGAGGGGGAATGAAAAACTGTTTTTT.

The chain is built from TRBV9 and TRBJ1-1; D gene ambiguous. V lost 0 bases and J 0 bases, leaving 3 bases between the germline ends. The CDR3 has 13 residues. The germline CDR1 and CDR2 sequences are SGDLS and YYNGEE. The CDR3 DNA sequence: TGTGCCAGCAGCGTAGAAGTGAACACTGAAGCTTTCTTT. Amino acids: CASSVEVNTEAFF.

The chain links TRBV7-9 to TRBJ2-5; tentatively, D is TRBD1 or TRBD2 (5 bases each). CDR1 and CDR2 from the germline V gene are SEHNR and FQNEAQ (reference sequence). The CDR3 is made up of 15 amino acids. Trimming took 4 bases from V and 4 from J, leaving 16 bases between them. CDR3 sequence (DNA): TGTGCCAGCAGCTCCCAAGCAGGGACGGGAGAGACCCAGTACTTC. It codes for CASSSQAGTGETQYF.

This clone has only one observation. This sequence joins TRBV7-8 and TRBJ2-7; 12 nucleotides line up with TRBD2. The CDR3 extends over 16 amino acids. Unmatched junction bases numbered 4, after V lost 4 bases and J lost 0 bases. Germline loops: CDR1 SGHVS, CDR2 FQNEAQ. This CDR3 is CASSSTSGGPSYEQYF. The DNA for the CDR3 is TGTGCCAGCAGCTCTACTAGCGGGGGGCCCTCCTACGAGCAGTACTTC.

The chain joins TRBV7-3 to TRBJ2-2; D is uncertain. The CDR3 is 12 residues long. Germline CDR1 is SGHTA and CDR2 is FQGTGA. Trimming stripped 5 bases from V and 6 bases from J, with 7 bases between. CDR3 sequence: CASSQQPGELFF. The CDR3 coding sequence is TGTGCCAGCAGCCAACAGCCCGGGGAGCTGTTTTTT.